Following are 8 T cell receptor beta chains from one sample sequenced in a study of a mutant IDH1 vaccine in newly diagnosed glioma. This sample's time point: week 35, safety follow-up. Doses consisted of 300 ug of mutant IDH1 20-mer peptide each, paired with topical imiquimod. Here immunoSEQ multiplex PCR was the method, and the copy in TCRdb shows in-frame clones only, minus some. The sample holds about 60,000 clones, approximately 80% seen once. These TCRs' antigens remain unknown. Sequences were derived from PBMCs, sampled from a glioma patient whose treatment included an IDH1 peptide vaccine. Receptors originate from a man aged 25 to 45 with glioma.

This rearrangement joins TRBV19 to TRBJ1-5; weak D call: TRBD1 (6 bases). The CDR3 is 13 amino acids. CDR1 and CDR2 from the germline V gene are LNHDA and SQIVND (reference sequence). V was trimmed by 6 bases and J by 7 bases, leaving 13 bases between them. As DNA, the CDR3 is TGTGCCAGTAGCCCACAGGGTGGGCAGCCCCAGCATTTT. It encodes CASSPQGGQPQHF.

The chain couples TRBV2 to TRBJ2-7; TRBD2 matches 13 bases. Per the germline V gene, CDR1 is SNHLY and CDR2 is FYNNEI. The V and J ends lost 5 bases and 5 bases, in that order; junction bases with no gene match: 3. The CDR3 is 14 residues long. The CDR3 nucleotides are TGTGCCAGCAGTAGAACTAGCGGGGGGGACGAGCAGTACTTC. It specifies CASSRTSGGDEQYF.

The chain uses TRBV25-1 and TRBJ2-3, with 12 bases fitting TRBD2. Germline values: CDR1 MGHDK, CDR2 SYGVNS. J was trimmed by 14 bases and V by 7 bases; bases with no gene match: 7. This CDR3 spans 12 amino acids. The CDR3 reads CASMGLAGWGYF. The CDR3 region has the DNA TGTGCCAGCATGGGACTAGCGGGTTGGGGGTATTTT.

The V call is TRBV30, the J call TRBJ1-4; 7 bases are a match to TRBD1. V gave up 0 bases and J gave up 7 bases; unmatched junction bases: 8. From germline, CDR1 is GTSNPN and CDR2 SVGIG (reference sequence). This CDR3 is built from 15 residues. In DNA form, the CDR3 reads TGTGCCTGGAGTGTAATTGAGGGGGCGGGTGAAAAACTGTTTTTT. Translation: CAWSVIEGAGEKLFF.

In DNA form, the CDR3 reads TGTGCCAGCAACTACTCACCGGGACTAGCGACGTCTGGCACAGATACGCAGTATTTT. This translates into CASNYSPGLATSGTDTQYF. V and J are TRBV2 and TRBJ2-3; 10 bases line up with TRBD2. The V gene end was trimmed by 7 bases and the J gene end by 1 base; junction bases not matched to a gene: 17. Germline loops: CDR1 SNHLY, CDR2 FYNNEI. This CDR3 has 19 residues.

V and J are TRBV29-1 and TRBJ1-1; TRBD1 is a possible D gene (5 bases). There are 12 residues in the CDR3. CDR1 SQVTM and CDR2 ANQGSEA come from the germline V gene. V was cut by 6 bases and J by 6 bases, with 14 bases left in between. As DNA, the CDR3 is TGCAGCGTATTCCAGGGAGTGGCTGAAGCTTTCTTT. Amino acid sequence: CSVFQGVAEAFF.

This clone showed up just a few times. The V call is TRBV19, the J call TRBJ1-2, with no clear D. V lost 6 bases, J lost 0 bases, and 26 bases lay in between. The CDR3 covers 19 residues. Germline V CDR1 and CDR2: LNHDA, SQIVND (reference sequence). CDR3 nucleotide sequence: TGTGCCAGTAGCACGTTCGTTGGTGAATTGGGGAAAACTAACTATGGCTACACCTTC. Its protein product is CASSTFVGELGKTNYGYTF.

This clone was recorded a few times. The chain carries TRBV5-1 and TRBJ1-6; tentatively, D is TRBD1 (6 bases). V gave up 5 bases and J gave up 14 bases, with 14 bases separating them. CDR3 length: 12 residues. Germline assignment: CDR1 SGHRS and CDR2 YFSETQ. The CDR3 protein is CASRNDRQALHF. CDR3 nucleotide sequence: TGCGCCAGCAGGAACGACAGGCAAGCCCTCCACTTT.